This TCR beta chain originates from a study of CD8 T cells in ankylosing spondylitis. General study points: Researchers report that disease-linked clones proved CD8+ and relatively rare in peripheral blood.

TCRdb itself ran the 5' RACE reads through MiXCR, one entry per CDR3 protein. The table includes around 300,000 distinct CDR3 sequences, around 15% detected once. In regard to this clonotype: Its antigen remains unknown.

In germline, CDR1 is SGHRS, CDR2 YFSETQ. The CDR3 has 15 residues. The V end lost 4 bases, the J end lost 3 bases, and 16 bases lay between the germline ends. The receptor comes from a male donor with ankylosing spondylitis or in good health (not recorded which). Source material: blood, either unsorted or a sorted T cell fraction (not recorded which). V is TRBV5-1 and J is TRBJ1-2, with D possibly matching TRBD1 (5 bases). CDR3 region: CASSPDDRHYYGYTF. Here the CDR3 DNA reads TGCGCCAGCAGCCCAGACGACAGACATTACTATGGCTACACCTTC.